Below, 2 T cell receptor beta chains from the same sample are listed, as sequenced in a study of PD-L1 blockade in urothelial cancer. Here immunoSEQ multiplex PCR was the method, and the copy in TCRdb shows in-frame clones only, minus some. The table lists 50,000 or so clones, roughly four fifths of them singletons, with about 4% in the top ten. Time point reported: pretreatment peripheral blood. The sample was PBMCs, taken around atezolizumab (anti-PD-L1) treatment. All receptors derive from an older man with urothelial cancer.

The CDR3 DNA sequence: TGTGCCAGCAGCTCCGGACAGGGCGCAGATACGCAGTATTTT. Amino acids: CASSSGQGADTQYF. The J gene is TRBJ2-3, the V gene TRBV11-3, with TRBD1 matching 8 bases. After removal of 4 bases from V and 4 bases from J, the junction contained 4 bases not matched to a gene. This CDR3 has 14 amino acids. The V gene's germline CDR1 is SGHNT and CDR2 YENEEA.

V gene TRBV19 combines with J gene TRBJ1-4, with 8 bases lining up with TRBD1. The length of the CDR3 is 15 residues. Germline V gene lookup returns CDR1 LNHDA and CDR2 SQIVND (reference sequence). The J segment lost 3 bases and the V segment lost 11 bases, leaving 11 bases of the junction unmatched. The DNA of the CDR3 is TGTGCCGGGGGGACAGGCGGTTTGGCTAATGAAAAACTGTTTTTT. As protein: CAGGTGGLANEKLFF.